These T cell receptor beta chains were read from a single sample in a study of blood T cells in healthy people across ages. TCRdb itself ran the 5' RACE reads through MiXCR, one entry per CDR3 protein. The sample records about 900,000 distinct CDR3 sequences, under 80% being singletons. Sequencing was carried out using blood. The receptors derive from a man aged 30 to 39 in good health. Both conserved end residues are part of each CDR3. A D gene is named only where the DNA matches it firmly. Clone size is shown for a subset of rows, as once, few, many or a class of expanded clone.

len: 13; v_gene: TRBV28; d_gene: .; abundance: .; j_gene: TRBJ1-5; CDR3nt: TGTGCCAGCAGTGTAATTGGTAATCAGCCCCAGCATTTT; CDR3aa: CASSVIGNQPQHF
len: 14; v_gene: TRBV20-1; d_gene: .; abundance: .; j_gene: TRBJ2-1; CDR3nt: TGCAGTGCTCCCACGGGGCTAGAGGGGAATGAGCAGTTCTTC; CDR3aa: CSAPTGLEGNEQFF
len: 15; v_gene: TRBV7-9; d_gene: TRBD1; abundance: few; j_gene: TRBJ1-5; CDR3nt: TGTGCCAGCAGCTTCCGGGACAGGGGCAATCAGCCCCAGCATTTT; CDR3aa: CASSFRDRGNQPQHF
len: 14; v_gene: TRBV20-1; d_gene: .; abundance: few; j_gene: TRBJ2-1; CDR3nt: TGCAGTGCTAGTAGGCAGGCCTCCTACAATGAGCAGTTCTTC; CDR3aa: CSASRQASYNEQFF
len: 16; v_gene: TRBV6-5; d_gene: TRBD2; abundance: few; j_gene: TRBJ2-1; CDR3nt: TGTGCCAGCAGCATACGGGGCGGGGGATCCTACAATGAGCAGTTCTTC; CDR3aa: CASSIRGGGSYNEQFF
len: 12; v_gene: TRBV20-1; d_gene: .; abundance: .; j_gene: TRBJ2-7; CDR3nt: TGCTGTACGTCGGAGACTTCCTACGAGCAGTACTTC; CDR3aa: CCTSETSYEQYF
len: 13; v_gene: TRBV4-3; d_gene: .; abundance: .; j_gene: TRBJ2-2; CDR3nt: TGCGCCAGCTCCAGGGATTTCACCGGGGAGCTGTTTTTT; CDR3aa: CASSRDFTGELFF
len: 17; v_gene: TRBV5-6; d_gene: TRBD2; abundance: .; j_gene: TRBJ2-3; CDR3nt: TGTGCCAGCAGTCTAAGACTAGCGGGGGCCCGCACAGATACGCAGTATTTT; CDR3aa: CASSLRLAGARTDTQYF
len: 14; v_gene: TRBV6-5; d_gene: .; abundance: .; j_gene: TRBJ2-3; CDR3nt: TGTGCCAGCAGCATTGGGCGGGGTGGGGGTACGCAGTATTTT; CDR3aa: CASSIGRGGGTQYF
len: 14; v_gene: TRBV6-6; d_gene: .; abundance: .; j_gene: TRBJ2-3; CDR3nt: TGTGCCAGCATCCCGGGGTTCAGCACAGATACGCAGTATTTT; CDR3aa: CASIPGFSTDTQYF
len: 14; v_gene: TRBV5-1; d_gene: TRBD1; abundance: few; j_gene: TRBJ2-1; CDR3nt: TGCGCCAGCAGCTTCACATACAGGGGAAATGAGCAGTTCTTC; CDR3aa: CASSFTYRGNEQFF
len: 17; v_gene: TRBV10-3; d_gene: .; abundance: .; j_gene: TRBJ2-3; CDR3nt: TGTGCCATCAGGGGACCGGGACCGGAAGCGCACTCAGATACGCAGTATTTT; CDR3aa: CAIRGPGPEAHSDTQYF
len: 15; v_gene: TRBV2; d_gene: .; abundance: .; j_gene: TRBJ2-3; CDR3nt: TGTGCCAGCAAGGGGAGAAGAGGGGCGGCAGATACGCAGTATTTT; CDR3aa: CASKGRRGAADTQYF
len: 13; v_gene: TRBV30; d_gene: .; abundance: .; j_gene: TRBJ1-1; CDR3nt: TGTGCCTGGATCGGACAAATGAACACTGAAGCTTTCTTT; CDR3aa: CAWIGQMNTEAFF